The clone carrying this TCR beta chain was detected only a few times. Its specificity is not known. Constant-segment primers and 5'RACE yielded cDNA libraries for TCR alpha and TCR beta, each carrying sample barcodes and UMIs. Using its own MiXCR run on the 5' RACE reads, TCRdb lists one record per CDR3 protein. The sample contains around 390,000 distinct CDR3 sequences, 16% of which appear only once. The CDR3 is 17 residues long. V was shortened by 7 bases and J by 2 bases, with 22 bases between the two germline ends. CDR1 SEHNR and CDR2 FQNEAQ come from the germline V gene (reference sequence). The record originates from a study of T-cell memory formation after mild COVID-19. Whole-study results and caveats: The second-wave clones peaking on day 37 were not confirmed as SARS-CoV-2-specific.

The chain is built from TRBV7-9 and TRBJ2-3; a weak D match, TRBD2 (5 bases). This TCR came from a young man who had mild COVID-19 (a few samples of this study predate the infection). Cell type and time point are not known. Sequenced sample: PBMCs or a T cell subset sorted from them (not recorded which). The CDR3 nucleotides read TGTGCCAGCAACTCCGCCGACCGCCGGGGATTCACAGATACGCAGTATTTT. Translating gives CASNSADRRGFTDTQYF. Together with reference TRBV7-9 and TRBJ2-3, the CDR3 gives the full variable domain: DTGVSQNPRHKITKRGQNVTFRCDPISEHNRLYWYRQTLGQGPEFLTYFQNEAQLEKSRLLSDRFSAERPKGSFSTLEIQRTEQGDSAMYLCASNSADRRGFTDTQYFGPGTRLTVL.